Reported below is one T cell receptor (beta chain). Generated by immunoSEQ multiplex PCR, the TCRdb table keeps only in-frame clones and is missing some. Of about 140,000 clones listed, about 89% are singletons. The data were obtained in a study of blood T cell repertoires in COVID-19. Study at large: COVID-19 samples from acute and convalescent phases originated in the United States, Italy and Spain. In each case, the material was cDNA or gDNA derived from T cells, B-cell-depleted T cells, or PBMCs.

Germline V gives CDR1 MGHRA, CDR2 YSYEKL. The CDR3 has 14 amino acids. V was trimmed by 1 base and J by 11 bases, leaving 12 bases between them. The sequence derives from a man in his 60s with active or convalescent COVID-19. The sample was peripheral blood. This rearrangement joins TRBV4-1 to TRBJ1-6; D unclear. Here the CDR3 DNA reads TGCGCCAGCAGCCAAGGTCGGGTTTTTACACCCCTCCACTTT. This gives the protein CASSQGRVFTPLHF.